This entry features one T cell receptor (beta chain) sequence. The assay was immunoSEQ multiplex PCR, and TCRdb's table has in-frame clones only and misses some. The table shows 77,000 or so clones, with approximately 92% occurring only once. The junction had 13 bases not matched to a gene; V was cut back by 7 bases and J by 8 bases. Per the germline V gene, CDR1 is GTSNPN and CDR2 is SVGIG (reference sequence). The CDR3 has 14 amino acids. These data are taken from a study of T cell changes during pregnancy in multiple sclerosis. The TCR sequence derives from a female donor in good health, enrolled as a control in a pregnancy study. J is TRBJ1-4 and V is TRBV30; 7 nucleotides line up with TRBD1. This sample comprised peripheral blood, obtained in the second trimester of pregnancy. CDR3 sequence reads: CASSLTGWREKLFF. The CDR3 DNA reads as TGTGCCTCGTCTCTGACAGGGTGGCGAGAAAAACTGTTTTTT.